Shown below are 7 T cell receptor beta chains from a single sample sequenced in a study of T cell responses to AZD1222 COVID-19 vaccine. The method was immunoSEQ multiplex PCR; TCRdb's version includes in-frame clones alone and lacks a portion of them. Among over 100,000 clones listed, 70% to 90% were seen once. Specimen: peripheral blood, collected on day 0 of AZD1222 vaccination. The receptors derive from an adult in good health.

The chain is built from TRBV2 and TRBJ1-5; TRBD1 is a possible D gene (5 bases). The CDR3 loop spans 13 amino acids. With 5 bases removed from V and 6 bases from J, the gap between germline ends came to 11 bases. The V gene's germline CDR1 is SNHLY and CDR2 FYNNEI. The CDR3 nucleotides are TGTGCCAGCAGTATGGGACCAGGTCAGCCCCAGCATTTT. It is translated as CASSMGPGQPQHF.

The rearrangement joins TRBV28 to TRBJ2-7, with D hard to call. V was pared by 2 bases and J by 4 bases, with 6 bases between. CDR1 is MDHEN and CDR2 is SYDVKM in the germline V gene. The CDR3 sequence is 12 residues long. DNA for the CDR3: TGTGCCAGCAGTTTAGCAGGTTACGAGCAGTACTTC. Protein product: CASSLAGYEQYF.

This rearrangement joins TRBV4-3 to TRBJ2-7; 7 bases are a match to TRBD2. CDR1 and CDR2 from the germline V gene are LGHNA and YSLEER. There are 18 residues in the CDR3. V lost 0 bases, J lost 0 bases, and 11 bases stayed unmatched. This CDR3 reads CASSQDLIGRDYSYEQYF. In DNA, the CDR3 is TGCGCCAGCAGCCAAGATCTTATTGGCAGGGACTACTCCTACGAGCAGTACTTC.

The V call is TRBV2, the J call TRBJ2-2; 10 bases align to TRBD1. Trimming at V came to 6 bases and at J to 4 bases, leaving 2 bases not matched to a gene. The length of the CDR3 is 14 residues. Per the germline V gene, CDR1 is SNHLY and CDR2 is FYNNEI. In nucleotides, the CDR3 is TGTGCCAGCAGGGACAGGGGGTTCACCGGGGAGCTGTTTTTT. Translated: CASRDRGFTGELFF.

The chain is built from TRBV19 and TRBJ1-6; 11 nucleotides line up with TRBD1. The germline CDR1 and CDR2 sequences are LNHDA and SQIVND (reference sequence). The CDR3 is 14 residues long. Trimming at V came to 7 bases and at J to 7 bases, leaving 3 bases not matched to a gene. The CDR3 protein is CASTGTGGNSPLHF. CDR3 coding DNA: TGTGCCAGTACCGGGACAGGGGGGAATTCACCCCTCCACTTT.

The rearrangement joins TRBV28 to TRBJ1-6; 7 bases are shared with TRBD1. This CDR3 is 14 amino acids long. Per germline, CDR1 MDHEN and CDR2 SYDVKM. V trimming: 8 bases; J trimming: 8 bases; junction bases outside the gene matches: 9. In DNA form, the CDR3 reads TGTGCCAGCGCCAACAGGGGTATGTATTCACCCCTCCACTTT. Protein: CASANRGMYSPLHF. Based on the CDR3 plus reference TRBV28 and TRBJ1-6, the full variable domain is DVKVTQSSRYLVKRTGEKVFLECVQDMDHENMFWYRQDPGLGLRLIYFSYDVKMKEKGDIPEGYSVSREKKERFSLILESASTNQTSMYLCASANRGMYSPLHFGNGTRLTVT.

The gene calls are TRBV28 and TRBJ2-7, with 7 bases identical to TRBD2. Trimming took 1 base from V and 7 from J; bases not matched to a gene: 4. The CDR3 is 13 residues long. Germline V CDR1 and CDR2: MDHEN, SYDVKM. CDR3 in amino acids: CASSLYGAGEQYF. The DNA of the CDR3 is TGTGCCAGCAGTTTATACGGAGCGGGGGAGCAGTACTTC.